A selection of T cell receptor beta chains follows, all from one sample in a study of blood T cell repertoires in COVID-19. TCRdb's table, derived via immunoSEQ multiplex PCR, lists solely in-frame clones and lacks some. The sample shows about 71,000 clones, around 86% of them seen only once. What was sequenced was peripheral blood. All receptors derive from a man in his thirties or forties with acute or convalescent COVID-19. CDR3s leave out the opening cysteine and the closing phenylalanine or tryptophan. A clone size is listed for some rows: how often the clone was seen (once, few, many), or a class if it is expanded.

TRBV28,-,ASIGQGHQPQH
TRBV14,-,ASSQERDSPLH
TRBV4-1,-,ASSQDPGINYGYT
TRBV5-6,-,ASSAAGQGTMNTEAF
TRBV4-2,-,ASSQGVLVNQETQY
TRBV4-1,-,ASSLGLAKSYEQY
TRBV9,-,ASSSPGWGYT
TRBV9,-,ASSGGDTNEKLF
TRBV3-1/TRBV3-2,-,ASSQLTANYGYT
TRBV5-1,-,ASSLAWQGDEELF
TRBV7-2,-,ASSPGGSSYEQY
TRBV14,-,ASSQDTIGGVVEQF
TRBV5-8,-,ASSHGRSAEETQY
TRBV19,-,ASSINQRGNQPQH
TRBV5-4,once,ASSRRTGYEDTQY
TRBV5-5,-,ASVQEANYGYT
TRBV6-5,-,ASSSTGNYGYT
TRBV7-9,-,ASSPLLRTVNEQF
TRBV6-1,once,ASSEGQGFSGNTIY
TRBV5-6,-,ASSLTSGDPTDTQY
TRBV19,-,ASSIWDRGKVGNQPQH
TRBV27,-,ASSPDTPNTGELF
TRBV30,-,AWSEDSYGYT
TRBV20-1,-,SARGGYEQY
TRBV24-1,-,ATSENYRENIQY
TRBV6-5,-,ASSRGPDRYEQY
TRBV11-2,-,ASSLVRYEQY
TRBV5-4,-,ASSVDRANTEAF
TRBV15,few,ATRTRQTLTEAF
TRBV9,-,ASSVTAGAGELF
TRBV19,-,ASRSDRRLNYGYT
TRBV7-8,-,ASSSTGVSEQY
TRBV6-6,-,ASKGLAGVAPDTQY
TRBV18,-,ASSPDQEQGYGYT
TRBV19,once,ASSIGVERFGRVDSPLH
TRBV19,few,ATTGRQFATNEKLF
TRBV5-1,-,ASSDGTSGDQETQY
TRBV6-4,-,ASSLTGNTEAF
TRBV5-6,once,ASSYRSGGKETQY
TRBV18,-,ASSPPGGQPQH
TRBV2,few,ASSQGQGVGNTEAF
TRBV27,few,ASSLSGESQETQY
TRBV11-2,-,ASSPHGTANEKLF
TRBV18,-,ASSPLQQGDTQY
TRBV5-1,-,ASSRQGPYEQY
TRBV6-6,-,ASSLDRGRDGYT
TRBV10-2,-,ASSEAGDFRNTEAF
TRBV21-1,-,ASSSKSRHRQQNTEAF
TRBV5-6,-,ASSSDRGGGYT
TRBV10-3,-,AIGPGQGRGGTEAF
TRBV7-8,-,ASSFRDTSTGELF
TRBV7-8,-,ASSLLGQGNNSPLH
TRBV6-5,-,ASSQGLATYNEQF
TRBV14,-,ASSTGINYGYT
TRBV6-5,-,ASSTGTGRYQPQH
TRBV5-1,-,ASSFDVSGNYGYT
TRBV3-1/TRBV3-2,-,ASSQGPNEAF